The rows below give T cell receptor beta chains drawn from one sample of a study of CD4 T cells in relation to SARS-CoV-2 and coronaviruses. Sequencing used immunoSEQ multiplex PCR; TCRdb keeps in-frame clones, though not all of them. The sample holds roughly 61,000 clones, approximately 90% seen once. The material sequenced was memory CD4+ T cells from PBMCs. These receptors all stem from a human donor in good health. Each CDR3 is given with its conserved first and last residue. Fields, in order: clone size, J gene, D gene, V gene, CDR3 protein, CDR3 DNA. The D gene is left open where the match is weak. Only part of the rows carry a size: once, few, many, or a class if the clone is expanded.

clone size: -
J gene: TRBJ1-1
D gene: -
V gene: TRBV6-6
CDR3 protein: CASSYRGDTEAFF
CDR3 DNA: TGTGCCAGCAGTTACAGGGGTGACACTGAAGCTTTCTTT

clone size: -
J gene: TRBJ2-3
D gene: -
V gene: TRBV30
CDR3 protein: CAWSRAADTQYF
CDR3 DNA: TGTGCCTGGAGTCGAGCGGCGGATACGCAGTATTTT

clone size: -
J gene: TRBJ2-7
D gene: TRBD1
V gene: TRBV9
CDR3 protein: CASSPRDSRYEQYF
CDR3 DNA: TGTGCCAGCAGCCCCCGGGACAGCCGCTACGAGCAGTACTTC

clone size: -
J gene: TRBJ2-6
D gene: -
V gene: TRBV7-6
CDR3 protein: CASSLGHHSGANVLTF
CDR3 DNA: TGTGCCAGCAGCTTAGGACACCACTCTGGGGCCAACGTCCTGACTTTC

clone size: -
J gene: TRBJ2-3
D gene: -
V gene: TRBV5-1
CDR3 protein: CASSLYGGYTDTQYF
CDR3 DNA: TGCGCCAGCAGCTTGTATGGCGGGTACACAGATACGCAGTATTTT

clone size: -
J gene: TRBJ2-3
D gene: TRBD2
V gene: TRBV10-1
CDR3 protein: CASSVTSGSTDTQYF
CDR3 DNA: TGCGCCAGCAGCGTGACTAGCGGAAGCACAGATACGCAGTATTTT

clone size: -
J gene: TRBJ2-4
D gene: -
V gene: TRBV12-3/TRBV12-4
CDR3 protein: CASSLDRGDIQYF
CDR3 DNA: TGTGCCAGCAGTTTAGATAGGGGGGACATTCAGTACTTC

clone size: few
J gene: TRBJ2-3
D gene: -
V gene: TRBV9
CDR3 protein: CASSAVGTSDTQYF
CDR3 DNA: TGTGCCAGCAGTGCCGTGGGAACTTCAGATACGCAGTATTTT

clone size: few
J gene: TRBJ1-6
D gene: TRBD1
V gene: TRBV7-9
CDR3 protein: CATSSPGQGGSPLHF
CDR3 DNA: TGTGCCACCTCGAGTCCCGGGCAGGGGGGATCACCCCTCCACTTT

clone size: few
J gene: TRBJ1-1
D gene: -
V gene: TRBV7-3
CDR3 protein: CASSNSSRGPWKNTEAFF
CDR3 DNA: TGTGCCAGCAGTAATTCCTCCCGGGGCCCCTGGAAGAACACTGAAGCTTTCTTT

clone size: few
J gene: TRBJ1-5
D gene: -
V gene: TRBV28
CDR3 protein: CASSPSRTSNQPQHF
CDR3 DNA: TGTGCCAGCAGTCCCTCCCGGACGAGCAATCAGCCCCAGCATTTT

clone size: few
J gene: TRBJ1-3
D gene: -
V gene: TRBV30
CDR3 protein: CAWNPGGNTIYF
CDR3 DNA: TGTGCCTGGAACCCGGGGGGAAACACCATATATTTT

clone size: -
J gene: TRBJ2-3
D gene: -
V gene: TRBV30
CDR3 protein: CAWSVGPGDTQYF
CDR3 DNA: TGTGCCTGGAGTGTCGGGCCTGGCGATACGCAGTATTTT

clone size: -
J gene: TRBJ2-5
D gene: TRBD1
V gene: TRBV2
CDR3 protein: CASSTRDRGRNQETQYF
CDR3 DNA: TGTGCCAGCAGCACCAGGGACAGGGGGCGAAACCAAGAGACCCAGTACTTC

clone size: once
J gene: TRBJ1-2
D gene: -
V gene: TRBV7-2
CDR3 protein: CASSSRQDARGYTF
CDR3 DNA: TGTGCCAGCAGCTCTCGACAGGATGCTCGTGGCTACACCTTC

clone size: -
J gene: TRBJ2-1
D gene: -
V gene: TRBV28
CDR3 protein: CASTQSNEQFF
CDR3 DNA: TGTGCCAGCACCCAGTCGAATGAGCAGTTCTTC

clone size: -
J gene: TRBJ2-1
D gene: -
V gene: TRBV28
CDR3 protein: CATSGKILEQFF
CDR3 DNA: TGTGCCACCTCTGGAAAAATCCTGGAGCAGTTCTTC

clone size: few
J gene: TRBJ2-5
D gene: -
V gene: TRBV28
CDR3 protein: CASSMDITRRTQYF
CDR3 DNA: TGTGCCAGCAGTATGGACATTACCAGACGAACCCAGTACTTC

clone size: -
J gene: TRBJ2-1
D gene: TRBD2
V gene: TRBV4-1
CDR3 protein: CASSQSTYTSGIDNEQFF
CDR3 DNA: TGCGCCAGCAGCCAATCCACCTACACTAGCGGGATAGACAATGAGCAGTTCTTC

clone size: once
J gene: TRBJ2-5
D gene: -
V gene: TRBV28
CDR3 protein: CASSPGATFGGRKTQYF
CDR3 DNA: TGTGCCAGCAGTCCCGGCGCCACATTCGGGGGGCGCAAGACCCAGTACTTC

clone size: -
J gene: TRBJ2-2
D gene: TRBD2
V gene: TRBV5-4
CDR3 protein: CASRPGTSSSGELFF
CDR3 DNA: TGTGCCAGCAGACCCGGGACTAGCTCCTCCGGGGAGCTGTTTTTT

clone size: -
J gene: TRBJ2-2
D gene: -
V gene: TRBV7-8
CDR3 protein: CASSSREGGTGELFF
CDR3 DNA: TGTGCCAGCAGCTCCCGAGAGGGTGGAACCGGGGAGCTGTTTTTT

clone size: -
J gene: TRBJ1-1
D gene: -
V gene: TRBV19
CDR3 protein: CASTIRGVTEAFF
CDR3 DNA: TGTGCCAGTACAATACGGGGGGTCACTGAAGCTTTCTTT

clone size: -
J gene: TRBJ1-5
D gene: -
V gene: TRBV10-2
CDR3 protein: CASSERRQPQHF
CDR3 DNA: TGCGCCAGCAGTGAAAGGCGGCAGCCCCAGCATTTT

clone size: -
J gene: TRBJ2-3
D gene: TRBD1
V gene: TRBV3-1/TRBV3-2
CDR3 protein: CASSQRGGGDTQYF
CDR3 DNA: TGTGCCAGCAGCCAGCGAGGGGGCGGTGATACGCAGTATTTT

clone size: -
J gene: TRBJ2-5
D gene: -
V gene: TRBV6-1
CDR3 protein: CASSELRHQETQYF
CDR3 DNA: TGTGCCAGCAGTGAACTTCGGCATCAAGAGACCCAGTACTTC

clone size: -
J gene: TRBJ2-1
D gene: -
V gene: TRBV4-2
CDR3 protein: CASSHPGSGIEQFF
CDR3 DNA: TGTGCCAGCAGCCACCCAGGCTCCGGGATAGAGCAGTTCTTC

clone size: -
J gene: TRBJ1-1
D gene: TRBD1
V gene: TRBV6-5
CDR3 protein: CASSYGTANTEAFF
CDR3 DNA: TGTGCCAGCAGTTACGGGACAGCGAACACTGAAGCTTTCTTT

clone size: few
J gene: TRBJ1-5
D gene: -
V gene: TRBV3-1/TRBV3-2
CDR3 protein: CASSQGDGSNQPQHF
CDR3 DNA: TGTGCCAGCAGCCAAGGGGATGGTAGCAATCAGCCCCAGCATTTT

clone size: once
J gene: TRBJ2-1
D gene: TRBD2
V gene: TRBV9
CDR3 protein: CASSVAAGDLNEQFF
CDR3 DNA: TGTGCCAGCAGCGTAGCTGCGGGAGATTTAAATGAGCAGTTCTTC

clone size: once
J gene: TRBJ2-5
D gene: TRBD1
V gene: TRBV19
CDR3 protein: CASSIKTGGFQETQYF
CDR3 DNA: TGTGCCAGTAGTATCAAAACAGGGGGTTTCCAAGAGACCCAGTACTTC

clone size: -
J gene: TRBJ2-5
D gene: -
V gene: TRBV14
CDR3 protein: CASSQNSQETQYF
CDR3 DNA: TGTGCCAGCAGCCAAAACAGCCAAGAGACCCAGTACTTC

clone size: -
J gene: TRBJ2-7
D gene: -
V gene: TRBV27
CDR3 protein: CASSLKVPEQYF
CDR3 DNA: TGTGCCAGCAGTTTAAAGGTTCCCGAGCAGTACTTC

clone size: -
J gene: TRBJ2-4
D gene: TRBD1
V gene: TRBV5-1
CDR3 protein: CASSSEGTGPNIQYF
CDR3 DNA: TGCGCCAGCAGCTCGGAAGGGACAGGGCCGAACATTCAGTACTTC

clone size: -
J gene: TRBJ2-2
D gene: TRBD2
V gene: TRBV9
CDR3 protein: CASSVGGLAGVGTGELFF
CDR3 DNA: TGTGCCAGCAGCGTTGGGGGACTAGCGGGAGTTGGCACCGGGGAGCTGTTTTTT

clone size: few
J gene: TRBJ2-1
D gene: TRBD2
V gene: TRBV7-3
CDR3 protein: CASSKLAGGTGQFF
CDR3 DNA: TGTGCCAGCAGCAAACTAGCGGGAGGGACGGGGCAGTTCTTC

clone size: -
J gene: TRBJ1-1
D gene: -
V gene: TRBV5-8
CDR3 protein: CASRKGALVAEAFF
CDR3 DNA: TGTGCCAGCAGAAAAGGGGCTTTAGTCGCTGAAGCTTTCTTT

clone size: once
J gene: TRBJ1-5
D gene: -
V gene: TRBV9
CDR3 protein: CAAVGSYSNQPQHF
CDR3 DNA: TGTGCGGCGGTCGGGTCCTATAGCAATCAGCCCCAGCATTTT

clone size: -
J gene: TRBJ2-5
D gene: TRBD2
V gene: TRBV6-6
CDR3 protein: CASSLPTSGEETQYF
CDR3 DNA: TGTGCCAGCAGTTTGCCGACTAGCGGGGAAGAGACCCAGTACTTC

clone size: -
J gene: TRBJ1-2
D gene: TRBD1
V gene: TRBV7-3
CDR3 protein: CASSFLGTGDGYTF
CDR3 DNA: TGTGCCAGCAGCTTTCTTGGGACAGGGGATGGCTACACCTTC

clone size: few
J gene: TRBJ2-7
D gene: -
V gene: TRBV28
CDR3 protein: CKEGAYEQYF
CDR3 DNA: TGCAAGGAGGGAGCCTACGAGCAGTACTTC

clone size: once
J gene: TRBJ2-4
D gene: -
V gene: TRBV20-1
CDR3 protein: CSASAGLGAKNIQYF
CDR3 DNA: TGCAGTGCTAGTGCCGGCCTTGGGGCCAAAAACATTCAGTACTTC

clone size: once
J gene: TRBJ2-3
D gene: TRBD1
V gene: TRBV11-2
CDR3 protein: CASSPRRGLNTDTQYF
CDR3 DNA: TGTGCCAGCAGCCCCCGCAGGGGGCTCAACACAGATACGCAGTATTTT

clone size: -
J gene: TRBJ2-2
D gene: -
V gene: TRBV7-3
CDR3 protein: CASSPSGRQGTGELFF
CDR3 DNA: TGTGCCAGCAGCCCTTCGGGGCGGCAGGGCACCGGGGAGCTGTTTTTT

clone size: -
J gene: TRBJ2-2
D gene: -
V gene: TRBV29-1
CDR3 protein: CSAKNPGQNTGELFF
CDR3 DNA: TGCAGCGCCAAGAACCCGGGACAGAACACCGGGGAGCTGTTTTTT

clone size: -
J gene: TRBJ2-5
D gene: TRBD2
V gene: TRBV28
CDR3 protein: CASSVDGLAGPLVRQETQYF
CDR3 DNA: TGTGCCAGCAGTGTCGACGGACTAGCGGGACCATTGGTTCGGCAAGAGACCCAGTACTTC

clone size: -
J gene: TRBJ1-2
D gene: TRBD1
V gene: TRBV28
CDR3 protein: CASSSAGQGSDYGYTF
CDR3 DNA: TGTGCCAGCAGTTCTGCCGGACAGGGCTCGGACTATGGCTACACCTTC

clone size: -
J gene: TRBJ1-1
D gene: -
V gene: TRBV6-6
CDR3 protein: CASRGLGTEAFF
CDR3 DNA: TGTGCCAGCAGGGGGCTGGGCACTGAAGCTTTCTTT